The 2 T cell receptor beta chains reported below all come from one sample, sequenced in a study of low-dose radiotherapy and immunotherapy resistance in tumors. First-strand cDNA used TRAV- and TRBV-specific primers, covering alpha and beta chains. Amplification of TCRs used a constant-region primer and V-primer adapter for roughly 22 PCR cycles. TCRdb passed the reads through MiXCR, listing each CDR3 protein once. Of some 57,000 distinct CDR3 sequences listed, roughly 23% were seen once; the top ten hold 6.5% to 7%. Time point reported: after trial treatment. Treatment in this sample: LDRT plus nivolumab, ipilimumab, low-dose cyclophosphamide and aspirin (RACIN trial). The source was PBMCs, collected after low-dose radiotherapy plus immunotherapy. These receptors were collected from a male donor with prostate cancer.

This clonotype was seen at least ten times. The J gene is TRBJ1-6, the V gene TRBV6-2 or TRBV6-3, with 8 bases matching TRBD1. The CDR3 totals 14 residues. Per germline, CDR1 MNHEY and CDR2 SVGEGT. V was clipped by 4 bases and J by 6 bases; unmatched bases: 2. The CDR3 sequence is CASSWDRTNSPLHF. CDR3 in DNA: TGTGCCAGCAGTTGGGACAGGACTAATTCACCCCTCCACTTT.

The chain employs TRBV9 and TRBJ2-5, with 8 bases that match TRBD2. Germline V gene lookup returns CDR1 SGDLS and CDR2 YYNGEE. This CDR3 region has 14 residues. Trimming at V came to 0 bases and at J to 4 bases, leaving 2 bases not matched to a gene. CDR3 loop: CASSVGTSPETQYF. The CDR3 nucleotides are TGTGCCAGCAGCGTAGGGACTAGCCCAGAGACCCAGTACTTC.